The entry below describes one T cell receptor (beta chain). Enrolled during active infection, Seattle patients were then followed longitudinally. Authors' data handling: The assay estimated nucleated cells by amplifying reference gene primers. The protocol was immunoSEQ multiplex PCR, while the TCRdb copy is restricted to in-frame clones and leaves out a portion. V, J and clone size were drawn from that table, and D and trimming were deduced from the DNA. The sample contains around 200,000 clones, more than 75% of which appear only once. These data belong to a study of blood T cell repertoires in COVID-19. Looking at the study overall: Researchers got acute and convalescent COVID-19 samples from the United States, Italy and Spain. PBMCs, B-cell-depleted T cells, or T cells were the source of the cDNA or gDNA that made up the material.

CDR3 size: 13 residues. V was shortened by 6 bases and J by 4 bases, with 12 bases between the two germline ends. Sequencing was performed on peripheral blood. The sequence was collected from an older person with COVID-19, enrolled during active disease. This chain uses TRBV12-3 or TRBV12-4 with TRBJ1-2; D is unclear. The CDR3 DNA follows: TGTGCCAGCAGGCAACCGGGAACCTATGGCTACACCTTC. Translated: CASRQPGTYGYTF.